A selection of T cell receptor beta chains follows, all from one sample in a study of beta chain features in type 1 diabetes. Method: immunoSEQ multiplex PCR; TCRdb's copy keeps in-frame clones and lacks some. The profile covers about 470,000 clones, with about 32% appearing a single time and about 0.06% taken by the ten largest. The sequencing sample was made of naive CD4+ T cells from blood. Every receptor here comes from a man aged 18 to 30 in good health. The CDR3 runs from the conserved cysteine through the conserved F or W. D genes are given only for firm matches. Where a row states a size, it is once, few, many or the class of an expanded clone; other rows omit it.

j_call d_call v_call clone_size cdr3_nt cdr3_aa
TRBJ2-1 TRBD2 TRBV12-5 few TGTGCTACCAGCGGGAGTTCCTACAATGAGCAGTTCTTC CATSGSSYNEQFF
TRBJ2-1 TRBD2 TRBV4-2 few TGTGCCAGCAGCCAAACCGGGACTAGCGTTACCAATGAGCAGTTCTTC CASSQTGTSVTNEQFF
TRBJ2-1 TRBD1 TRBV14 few TGTGCCAGCAGCCAAGCCCGGACAGGGGCCTACAATGAGCAGTTCTTC CASSQARTGAYNEQFF
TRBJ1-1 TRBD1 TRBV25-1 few TGTGCCAGCAGTGACCCGGGACAGGGGGCTCGAGACACTGAAGCTTTCTTT CASSDPGQGARDTEAFF
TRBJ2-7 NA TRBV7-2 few TGTGCCAGCAGCTTAGCTCTACTGACCTACGAGCAGTACTTC CASSLALLTYEQYF
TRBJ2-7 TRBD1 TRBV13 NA TGTGCCAGCAGCATCGACAGGGGCTACGAGCAGTACTTC CASSIDRGYEQYF
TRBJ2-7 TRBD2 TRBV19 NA TGTGCCAGTAGTATGGGACTAGGTTCCTACGAGCAGTACTTC CASSMGLGSYEQYF
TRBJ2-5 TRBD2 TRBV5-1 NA TGCGCCAGCAGCTTGGAGGGGAGCGGGAGAACCCAAGAGACCCAGTACTTC CASSLEGSGRTQETQYF
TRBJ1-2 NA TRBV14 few TGTGCCAGCAGCCAAGGGGCCTATGGCTACACCTTC CASSQGAYGYTF
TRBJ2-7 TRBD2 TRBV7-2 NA TGTGCCAGCAGCTTATTCGGAGCGGGAGTCCACGAGCAGTACTTC CASSLFGAGVHEQYF
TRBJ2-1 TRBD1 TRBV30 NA TGTGCCTGGAGCATACAGGGGGATCGGTTCTTC CAWSIQGDRFF
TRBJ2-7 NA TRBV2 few TGTGCCAGCAGTGGGACAGCCTCCTACGAGCAGTACTTC CASSGTASYEQYF
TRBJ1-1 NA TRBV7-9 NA TGTGCCAGCAGCTTACGGCAGACCAACACTGAAGCTTTCTTT CASSLRQTNTEAFF
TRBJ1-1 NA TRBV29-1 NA TGCAGCGTAAATGACAGGACGAACACTGAAGCTTTCTTT CSVNDRTNTEAFF